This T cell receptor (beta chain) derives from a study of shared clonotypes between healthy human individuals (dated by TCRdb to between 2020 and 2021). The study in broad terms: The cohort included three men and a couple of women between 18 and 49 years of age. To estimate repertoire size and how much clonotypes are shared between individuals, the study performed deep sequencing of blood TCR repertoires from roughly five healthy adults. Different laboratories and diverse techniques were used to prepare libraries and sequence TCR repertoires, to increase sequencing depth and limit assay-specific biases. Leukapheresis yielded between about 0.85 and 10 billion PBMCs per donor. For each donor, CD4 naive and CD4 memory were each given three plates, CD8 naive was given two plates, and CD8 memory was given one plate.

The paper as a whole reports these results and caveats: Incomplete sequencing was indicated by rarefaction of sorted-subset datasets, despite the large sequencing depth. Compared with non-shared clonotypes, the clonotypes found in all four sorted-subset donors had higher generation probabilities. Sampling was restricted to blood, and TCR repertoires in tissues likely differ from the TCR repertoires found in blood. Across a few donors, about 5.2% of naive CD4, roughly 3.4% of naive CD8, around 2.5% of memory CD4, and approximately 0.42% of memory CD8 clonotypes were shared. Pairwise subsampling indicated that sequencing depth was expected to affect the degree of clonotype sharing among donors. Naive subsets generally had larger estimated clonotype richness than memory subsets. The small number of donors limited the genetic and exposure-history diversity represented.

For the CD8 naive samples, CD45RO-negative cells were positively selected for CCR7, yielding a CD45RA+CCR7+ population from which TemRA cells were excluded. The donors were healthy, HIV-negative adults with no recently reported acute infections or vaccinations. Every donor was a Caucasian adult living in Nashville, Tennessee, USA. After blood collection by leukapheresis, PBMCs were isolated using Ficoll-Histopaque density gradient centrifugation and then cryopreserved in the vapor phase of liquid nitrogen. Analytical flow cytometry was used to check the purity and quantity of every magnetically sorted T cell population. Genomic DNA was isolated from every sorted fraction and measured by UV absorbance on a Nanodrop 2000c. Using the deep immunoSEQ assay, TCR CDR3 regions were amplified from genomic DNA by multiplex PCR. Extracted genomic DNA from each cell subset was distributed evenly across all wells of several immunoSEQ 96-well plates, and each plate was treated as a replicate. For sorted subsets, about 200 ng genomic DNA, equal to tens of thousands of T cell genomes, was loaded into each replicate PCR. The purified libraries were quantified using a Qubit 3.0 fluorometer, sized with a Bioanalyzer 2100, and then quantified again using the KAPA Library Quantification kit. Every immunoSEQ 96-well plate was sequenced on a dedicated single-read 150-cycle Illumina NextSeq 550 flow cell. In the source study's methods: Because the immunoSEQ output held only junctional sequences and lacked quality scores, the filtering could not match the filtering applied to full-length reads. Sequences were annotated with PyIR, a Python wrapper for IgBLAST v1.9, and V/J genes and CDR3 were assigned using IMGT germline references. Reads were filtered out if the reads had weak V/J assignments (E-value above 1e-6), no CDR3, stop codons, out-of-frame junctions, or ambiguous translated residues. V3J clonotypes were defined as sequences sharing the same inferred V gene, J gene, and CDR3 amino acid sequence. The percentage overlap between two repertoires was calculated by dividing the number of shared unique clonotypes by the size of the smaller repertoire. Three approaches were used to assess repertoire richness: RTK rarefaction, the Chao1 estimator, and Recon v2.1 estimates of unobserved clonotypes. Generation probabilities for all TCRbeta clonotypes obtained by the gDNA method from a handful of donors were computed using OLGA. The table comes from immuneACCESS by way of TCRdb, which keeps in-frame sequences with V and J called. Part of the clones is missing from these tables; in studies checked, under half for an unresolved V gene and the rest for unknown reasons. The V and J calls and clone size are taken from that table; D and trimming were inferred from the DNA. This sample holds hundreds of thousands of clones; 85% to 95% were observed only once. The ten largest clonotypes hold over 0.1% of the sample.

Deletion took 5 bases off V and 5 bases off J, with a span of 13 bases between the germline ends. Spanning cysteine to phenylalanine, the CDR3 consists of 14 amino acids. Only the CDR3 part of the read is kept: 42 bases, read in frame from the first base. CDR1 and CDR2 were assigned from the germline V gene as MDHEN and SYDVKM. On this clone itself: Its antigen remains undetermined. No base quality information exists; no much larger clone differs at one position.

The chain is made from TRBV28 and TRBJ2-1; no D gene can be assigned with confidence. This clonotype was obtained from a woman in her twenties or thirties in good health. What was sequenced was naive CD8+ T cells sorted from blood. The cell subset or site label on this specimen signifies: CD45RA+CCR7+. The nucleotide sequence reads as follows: TGTGCCAGCAGTCCCATTTCTGGAAACAATGAGCAGTTCTTC. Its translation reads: CASSPISGNNEQFF.